This record looks at one T cell receptor beta chain sequence and its context. Antigen specificity is unknown. These data are taken from a study of shared clonotypes between healthy human individuals. CDR1 and CDR2 from the germline V gene are SGHVS and FQNEAQ. V lost 1 base to trimming and J lost 2 bases; unmatched junction nucleotides: 7. CDR3 length: 17 residues. General observations from the study: Non-shared clonotypes had lower generation probabilities than clonotypes shared by all four sorted-subset donors.

Clones were sequenced by immunoSEQ multiplex PCR, and TCRdb holds only the in-frame ones, with some missing. The sample lists 450,000 to 700,000 clones, over 95% occurring once. CD8 cells regarded as naive lacked CD45RO, were positively chosen for CCR7, and omitted terminally differentiated effector memory CD45RA+ cells. Donors comprised healthy HIV-negative adults lacking recent acute infections or vaccinations. The sample comprised naive CD8+ T cells sorted from blood. V is TRBV7-8 and J is TRBJ2-2; the match to TRBD2 covers 7 bases. This sequence originates from a woman aged 25 to 45 in good health. The CDR3 sequence is CASSLDLAEINTGELFF. The CDR3 nucleotides read TGTGCCAGCAGCTTAGACCTAGCGGAAATCAACACCGGGGAGCTGTTTTTT.